This T cell receptor (beta chain) came from a study of identifying expanded T cells in peripheral blood. Points on this clone: Its antigen remains unidentified.

TCRdb's table, derived via immunoSEQ multiplex PCR, lists solely in-frame clones and lacks some. Of 85,000 to 100,000 clones in the sample, about 91% were seen once. Overall study results and limits: Across healthy donors, higher total template counts meant significantly greater roughly two-week count variance.

Healthy donors had no documented immune events, such as infections, while sampled. V was pared by 5 bases and J by 1 base, with 6 bases between. The CDR3 consists of 12 residues. Germline V gives CDR1 MNHNY, CDR2 SVGAGI (reference sequence). This clonotype was sampled from a person aged 18 to 69 in good health. The V call is TRBV6-6, the J call TRBJ2-7; tentative D call: TRBD2 (6 bases). Sequenced material: blood. CDR3 coding DNA: TGTGCCAGCAGTCGGGGGTCCTACGAGCAGTACTTC. Translation gives CASSRGSYEQYF.